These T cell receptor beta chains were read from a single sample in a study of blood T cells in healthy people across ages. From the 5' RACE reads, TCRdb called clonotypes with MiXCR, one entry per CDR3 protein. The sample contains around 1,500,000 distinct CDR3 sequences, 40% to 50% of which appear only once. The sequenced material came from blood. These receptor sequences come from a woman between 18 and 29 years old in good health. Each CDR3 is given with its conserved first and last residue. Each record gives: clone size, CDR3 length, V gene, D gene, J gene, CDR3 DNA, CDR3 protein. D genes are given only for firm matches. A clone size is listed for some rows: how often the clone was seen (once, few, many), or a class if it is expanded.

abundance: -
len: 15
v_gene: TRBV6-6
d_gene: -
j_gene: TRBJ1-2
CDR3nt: TGTGCCAGCATGACAGGCCCGGGGGGAGGTTATGGCTACACCTTC
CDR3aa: CASMTGPGGGYGYTF

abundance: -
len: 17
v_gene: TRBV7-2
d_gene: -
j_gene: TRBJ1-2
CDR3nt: TGTGCCAGCAGCTTAGTAGTTGTAGGGGCCACAACCCATGGCTACACCTTC
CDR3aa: CASSLVVVGATTHGYTF

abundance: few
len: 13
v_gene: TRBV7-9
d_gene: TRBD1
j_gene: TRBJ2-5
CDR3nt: TGTGCCAGCAGGGGACAGGGGGCGCAGAAGCAGTACTTC
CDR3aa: CASRGQGAQKQYF

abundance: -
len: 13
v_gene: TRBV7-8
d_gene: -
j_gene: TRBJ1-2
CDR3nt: TGTGCCAGCAGCTTAGATCCTATTCGGGGCTACACCTTC
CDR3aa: CASSLDPIRGYTF

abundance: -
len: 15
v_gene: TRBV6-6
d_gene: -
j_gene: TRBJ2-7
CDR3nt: TGTGCCAGCATGGGGCTGGAGGGGGCTAGCCACGAGCAGTACTTC
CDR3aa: CASMGLEGASHEQYF

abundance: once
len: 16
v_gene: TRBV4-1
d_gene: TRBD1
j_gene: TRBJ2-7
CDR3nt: TGCGCCAGCAGCCAACTGTTTGGGACAGGGGGCTACGAGCAGTACTTC
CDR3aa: CASSQLFGTGGYEQYF

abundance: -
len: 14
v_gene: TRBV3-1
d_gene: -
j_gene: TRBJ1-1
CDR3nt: TGTGCCAGCAGCCGCAGAAGGACAGCTCCTGAAGCTTTCTTT
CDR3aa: CASSRRRTAPEAFF

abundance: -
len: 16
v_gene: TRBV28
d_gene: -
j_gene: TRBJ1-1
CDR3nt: TGTGCCAGCAGTTTCCATTCCGGGAATGTGAACACTGAAGCTTTCTTT
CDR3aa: CASSFHSGNVNTEAFF

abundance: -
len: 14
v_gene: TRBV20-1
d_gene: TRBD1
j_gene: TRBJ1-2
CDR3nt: TGCAGTGCTAGAGATACAGGGGGCCTCTATGGCTACACCTTC
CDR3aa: CSARDTGGLYGYTF

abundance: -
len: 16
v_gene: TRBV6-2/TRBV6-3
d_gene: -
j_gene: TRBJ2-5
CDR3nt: TGTGCCAGCAGTTACCCAGGTGGCGGCAGTGGGTGGGAGCAGTACTTC
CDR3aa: CASSYPGGGSGWEQYF

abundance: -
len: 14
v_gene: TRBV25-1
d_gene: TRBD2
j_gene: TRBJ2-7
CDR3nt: TGTGCCAGCAGTGATAGGCTAGCGGACTACGAGCAGTACTTC
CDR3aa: CASSDRLADYEQYF

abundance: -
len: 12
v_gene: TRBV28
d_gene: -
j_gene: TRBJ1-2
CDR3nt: TGTGCCAGCAGATTAGGGGTCACAGGCCTCACCTTC
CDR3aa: CASRLGVTGLTF

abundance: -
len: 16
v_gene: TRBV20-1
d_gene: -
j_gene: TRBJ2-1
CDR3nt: TGCAGTGCTAGAGATCCGGCAGGGCACTCCTACAATGAGCAGTTCTTC
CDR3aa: CSARDPAGHSYNEQFF

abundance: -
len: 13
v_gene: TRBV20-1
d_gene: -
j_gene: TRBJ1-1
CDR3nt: TGCAGTGCTGGCGGGGGAAAGAACACTGAAGCTTTCTTT
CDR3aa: CSAGGGKNTEAFF

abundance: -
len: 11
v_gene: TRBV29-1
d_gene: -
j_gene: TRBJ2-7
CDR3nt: TGCAGCGCCCGGGTAGCCGCCGAGCAGTACTTC
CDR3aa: CSARVAAEQYF

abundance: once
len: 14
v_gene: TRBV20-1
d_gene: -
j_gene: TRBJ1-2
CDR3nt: TGCAGTGCTAGGGTGGTAGGGTTCGGCTATGGCTACACCTTC
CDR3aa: CSARVVGFGYGYTF

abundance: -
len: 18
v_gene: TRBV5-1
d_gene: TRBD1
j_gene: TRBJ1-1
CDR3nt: TGCGCCAGCGGAACCACATTCAGGGGGGGAAAAATGAACACTGAAGCTTTCTTT
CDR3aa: CASGTTFRGGKMNTEAFF

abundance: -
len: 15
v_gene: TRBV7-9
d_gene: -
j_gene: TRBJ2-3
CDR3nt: TGTGCCAGCAGGACCAGCGGCGGTAGCACAGATACGCAGTATTTT
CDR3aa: CASRTSGGSTDTQYF

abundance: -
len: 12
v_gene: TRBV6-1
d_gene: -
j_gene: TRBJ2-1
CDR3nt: TGTGCCAGCAGTGAACGTCTCTTCGAGCAGTTCTTC
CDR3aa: CASSERLFEQFF

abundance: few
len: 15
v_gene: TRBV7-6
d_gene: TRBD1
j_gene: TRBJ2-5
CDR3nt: TGTGCCAGCAGCTTACCCTTGGACAGGTCGTGGGCCCAGTACTTC
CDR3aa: CASSLPLDRSWAQYF

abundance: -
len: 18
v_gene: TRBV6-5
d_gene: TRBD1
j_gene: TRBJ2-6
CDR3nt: TGTGCCAGCAGTTACGGGACAGAGGGCCCTAGTGGGGCCAACGTCCTGACTTTC
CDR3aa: CASSYGTEGPSGANVLTF

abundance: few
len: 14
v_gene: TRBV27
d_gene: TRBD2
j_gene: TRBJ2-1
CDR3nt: TGTGCCAGCAGTTTTGGACTAGCCCACAATGAGCAGTTCTTC
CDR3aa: CASSFGLAHNEQFF

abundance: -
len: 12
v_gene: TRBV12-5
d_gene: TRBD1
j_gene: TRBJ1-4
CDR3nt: TGTGCTAGTGGTTTGGGGGACAGCAAACTGTTTTTT
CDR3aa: CASGLGDSKLFF

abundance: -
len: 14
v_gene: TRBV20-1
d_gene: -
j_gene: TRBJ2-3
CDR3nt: TGCAGTGCGCGGAAGTCGGACTCCTCGGATACGCAGTATTTT
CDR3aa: CSARKSDSSDTQYF

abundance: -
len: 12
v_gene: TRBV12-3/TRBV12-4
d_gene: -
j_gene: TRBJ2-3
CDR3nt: TGTGCCAGCAGGGGGGCGGCCCGTACGCAGTATTTT
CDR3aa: CASRGAARTQYF

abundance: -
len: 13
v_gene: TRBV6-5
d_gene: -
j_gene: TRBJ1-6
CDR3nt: TGTGCCAGCAGCCAGATGGTTGATTCACCCCTCCACTTT
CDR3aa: CASSQMVDSPLHF

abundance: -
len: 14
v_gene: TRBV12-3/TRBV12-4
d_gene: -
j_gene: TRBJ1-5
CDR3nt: TGTGCCAGCACTCCTCCCGGTACAAATCAGCCCCAGCATTTT
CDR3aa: CASTPPGTNQPQHF

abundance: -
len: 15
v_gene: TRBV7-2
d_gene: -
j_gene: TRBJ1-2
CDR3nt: TGTGCCAGCAGCGGGAACAGGGTTGGGGCCTATGGCTACACCTTC
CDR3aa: CASSGNRVGAYGYTF

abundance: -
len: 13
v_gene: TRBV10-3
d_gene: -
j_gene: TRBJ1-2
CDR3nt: TGTGCCATCAGGCGGGACAATTTATATGGCTACACCTTC
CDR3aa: CAIRRDNLYGYTF

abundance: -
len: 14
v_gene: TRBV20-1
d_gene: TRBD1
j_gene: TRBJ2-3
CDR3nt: TGCAGTGCTTGGAACAGGGGGCGGACAGATACGCAGTATTTT
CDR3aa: CSAWNRGRTDTQYF

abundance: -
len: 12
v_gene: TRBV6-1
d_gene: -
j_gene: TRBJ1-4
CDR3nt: TGTGCCAGCAGGGCGGGAGCGGAAAAACTGTTTTTT
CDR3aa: CASRAGAEKLFF

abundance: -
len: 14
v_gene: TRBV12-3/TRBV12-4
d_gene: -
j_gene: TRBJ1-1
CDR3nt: TGTGCCAGCACCGGACAGCTCATGAACACTGAAGCTTTCTTT
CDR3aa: CASTGQLMNTEAFF

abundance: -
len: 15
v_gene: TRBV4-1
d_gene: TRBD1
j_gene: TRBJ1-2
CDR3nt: TGCGCCAGCAGCCAATTACAGGGGGTGAACTATGGCTACACCTTC
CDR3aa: CASSQLQGVNYGYTF

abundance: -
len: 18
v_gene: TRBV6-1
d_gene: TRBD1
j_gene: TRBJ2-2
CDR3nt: TGTGCCAGCAGGTCCGGCAGACAGGGGTCCAAGAACACCGGGGAGCTGTTTTTT
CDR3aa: CASRSGRQGSKNTGELFF

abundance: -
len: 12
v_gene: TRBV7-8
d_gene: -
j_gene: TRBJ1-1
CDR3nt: TGTGCCAGCAGGAAAGACACCTCTGAAGCTTTCTTT
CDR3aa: CASRKDTSEAFF

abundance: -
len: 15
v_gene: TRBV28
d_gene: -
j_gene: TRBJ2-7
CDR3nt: TGTGCCAGCAGTTTCTCCGAGGGCACCTTCTACGAGCAGTACTTC
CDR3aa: CASSFSEGTFYEQYF

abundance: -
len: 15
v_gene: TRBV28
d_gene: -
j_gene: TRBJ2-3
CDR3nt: TGTGCCAGCAGTTCCGGACGAGCGGGCGTCGATACGCAGTATTTT
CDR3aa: CASSSGRAGVDTQYF

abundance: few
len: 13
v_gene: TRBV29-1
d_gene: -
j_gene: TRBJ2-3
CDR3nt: TGCAGCGTTGAAGCTTTTTCCCTAGTTACGCAGTATTTT
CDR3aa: CSVEAFSLVTQYF

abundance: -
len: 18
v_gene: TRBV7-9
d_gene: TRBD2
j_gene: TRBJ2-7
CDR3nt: TGTGCCAGCAGCTTCCACTGGACTAGCGGGAGGGATCTCAACGAGCAGTACTTC
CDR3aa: CASSFHWTSGRDLNEQYF